These 5 T cell receptor beta chains were sequenced from one sample in a study of technical replicates of blood from several donors. Some clones are missing from TCRdb's copy, which holds only in-frame ones; the method was immunoSEQ multiplex PCR. The sample carries 85,000 to 100,000 clones, approximately 94% recorded once. Sequences were obtained from T cells isolated from PBMCs. These receptor sequences come from a human donor in good health.

The chain employs TRBV2 and TRBJ1-6; the D gene is possibly TRBD1 (6 bases). CDR1 and CDR2 from the germline V gene are SNHLY and FYNNEI. Deletions cut 4 bases from V and 10 bases from J, with 17 bases between. The CDR3 extends over 15 amino acids. The CDR3 loop is CASSVYREGNSPLHF. The CDR3 DNA is TGTGCCAGCAGTGTCTACAGGGAAGGGAACTCACCCCTCCACTTT.

This clone was picked up one time. The chain employs TRBV5-4 and TRBJ1-2; perhaps TRBD1 as D (5 bases). CDR1 is SGHNT and CDR2 is YYREEE in the germline V gene (reference sequence). With 1 base removed from V and 6 bases from J, the gap between germline ends came to 10 bases. This CDR3 has 13 residues. The CDR3, as DNA: TGTGCCAGCAGCTTGTTGGGGGGGAATGGCTACACCTTC. Its translation is CASSLLGGNGYTF. The full variable domain, its missing parts supplied by reference TRBV5-4 and TRBJ1-2, is ETGVTQSPTHLIKTRGQQVTLRCSSQSGHNTVSWYQQALGQGPQFIFQYYREEENGRGNFPPRFSGLQFPNYSSELNVNALELDDSALYLCASSLLGGNGYTFGSGTRLTVV.

This sequence joins TRBV6-1 and TRBJ1-2, with a weak D call TRBD1 (6 bases). CDR1 is MNHNS, CDR2 SASEGT, per germline. Trimming pared 5 bases from V and 4 bases from J, leaving 17 bases between. The CDR3 has 15 amino acids. The CDR3 region has the DNA TGTGCCAGCAGTACCACAGGGAGCCCTTTCTATGGCTACACCTTC. Amino acids: CASSTTGSPFYGYTF.

V and J are TRBV10-2 and TRBJ2-7; 8 bases line up with TRBD1. Germline V gene data show CDR1 as WSHSY and CDR2 as SAAADI. The CDR3 consists of 14 residues. V was clipped by 8 bases and J by 2 bases; unmatched bases: 8. The CDR3 region has the DNA TGCGCCAGCCGGATCGGACAGGGAACCTACGAGCAGTACTTC. Protein sequence: CASRIGQGTYEQYF.

The chain recombines TRBV29-1 with TRBJ2-3, with 9 bases that match TRBD1. J lost 1 base, V lost 1 base, and 3 bases had no gene match. There are 15 residues in the CDR3. CDR1 and CDR2 (germline): SQVTM, ANQGSEA. CDR3 sequence reads: CSVEVTGGGTDTQYF. In nucleotides, the CDR3 is TGCAGCGTTGAAGTGACAGGGGGAGGCACAGATACGCAGTATTTT.